This T cell receptor beta chain was recorded in a study of cytomegalovirus exposure and HLA in healthy donors. Overall study findings and caveats: A few CMV-associated chains proved CMV antigen-specific in vitro.

The CDR3 has 12 residues. Germline V lookup: CDR1 GTSNPN, CDR2 SVGIG (reference sequence). Trimming pared 3 bases from V and 5 bases from J, leaving 9 bases between. Repertoires were generated with immunoSEQ multiplex PCR, while TCRdb's copy carries only in-frame clones and drops some. The sample yields roughly 180,000 clones, around nine tenths seen once. While the first cohort had 650 to 850 subjects, the donors belonged to the separate validation cohort of over a hundred subjects. Details on this clone: Its antigen remains unknown.

The chain uses TRBV30 and TRBJ2-3; D is undetermined. Sequencing used PBMCs. The clonotype originates from a man under 40 in good health and CMV-seropositive. The CDR3 region has the DNA TGTGCCTGGAGGCCTTCGCAAGATACGCAGTATTTT. This gives the protein CAWRPSQDTQYF.